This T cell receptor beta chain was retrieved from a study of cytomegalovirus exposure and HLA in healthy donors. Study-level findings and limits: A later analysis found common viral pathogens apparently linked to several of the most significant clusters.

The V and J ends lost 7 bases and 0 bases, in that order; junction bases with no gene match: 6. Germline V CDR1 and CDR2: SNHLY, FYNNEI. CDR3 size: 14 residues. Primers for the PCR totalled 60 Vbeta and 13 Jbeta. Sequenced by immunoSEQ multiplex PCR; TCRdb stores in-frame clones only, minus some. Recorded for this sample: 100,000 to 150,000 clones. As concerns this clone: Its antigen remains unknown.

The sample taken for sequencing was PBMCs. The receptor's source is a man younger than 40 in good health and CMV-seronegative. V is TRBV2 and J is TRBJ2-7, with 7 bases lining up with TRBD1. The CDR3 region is CASITGQSSYEQYF. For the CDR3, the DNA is TGTGCCAGCATCACGGGACAGAGCTCCTACGAGCAGTACTTC.